This is a list of T cell receptor beta chains from one sample in a study of a mutant IDH1 vaccine in newly diagnosed glioma. Sequenced by immunoSEQ multiplex PCR; TCRdb stores in-frame clones only, minus some. The sample yields tens of thousands of clones, 70% to 80% seen once. The sample was PBMCs, taken from a glioma patient treated with radiotherapy, temozolomide or both. These TCRs come from a man aged 50 to 59 with glioma. CDR3s include the opening cysteine and the closing phenylalanine or tryptophan. Each record gives: clone size, J gene, D gene, V gene, CDR3 DNA, CDR3 protein. The D gene is left open where the match is weak. A row's size may be missing; if present it is once, few, many or a size class.

>.|TRBJ2-7|.|TRBV12-1
TGTGCTAGCAGACACCAGGGTTTCGGCGAGCAGTACTTC
CASRHQGFGEQYF
>.|TRBJ1-4|.|TRBV19
TGTGCCAGTACTCGCGGAGAAAATGAAAAACTGTTTTTT
CASTRGENEKLFF
>once|TRBJ2-1|TRBD1|TRBV7-9
TGTGCCAGCAGCTTAGGGACAGGGGGAGCTGAGCAGTTCTTC
CASSLGTGGAEQFF
>.|TRBJ1-5|.|TRBV2
TGTGCCAGCCCAAGTGGGGGGCGAAATCAGCCCCAGCATTTT
CASPSGGRNQPQHF
>.|TRBJ2-3|.|TRBV15
TGTGCCACCAGCAGAGATACAACAGATACGCAGTATTTT
CATSRDTTDTQYF
>.|TRBJ2-7|TRBD1|TRBV30
TGTGCCTGGGGGGACACAGGGGTCGAGCAGTACTTC
CAWGDTGVEQYF
>.|TRBJ2-3|.|TRBV2
TGTGCCAGCACTCGGGATACGCAGTATTTT
CASTRDTQYF
>.|TRBJ2-7|.|TRBV29-1
TGCAGCGTTGGCGACAGGTCGAGGTCCTACGAGCAGTACTTC
CSVGDRSRSYEQYF
>.|TRBJ2-7|.|TRBV2
TGTGCCAGCAGCCTTGTGGGTGAGCAGTACTTC
CASSLVGEQYF
>.|TRBJ2-5|.|TRBV15
TGTGCCACCAGCAGAGATCCGGGGGCCCAAGAGACCCAGTACTTC
CATSRDPGAQETQYF
>few|TRBJ1-6|.|TRBV4-1
TGCGCCAGCAGCCAAGATCGGGTGTTACCCCTCCACTTT
CASSQDRVLPLHF
>.|TRBJ2-1|.|TRBV7-8
TGTGCCAGCAGCTGGAGGGGACACCAAGGCAAGTTCTTC
CASSWRGHQGKFF
>.|TRBJ1-4|.|TRBV5-6
TGTGCCAGCAGCTTGATGGCATGGACGAATGAAAAACTGTTTTTT
CASSLMAWTNEKLFF
>.|TRBJ2-3|.|TRBV5-6
TGTGCCAGCAGCTTGCCAGGGCCAGATACGCAGTATTTT
CASSLPGPDTQYF
>.|TRBJ1-2|.|TRBV19
TGTGCCAGTACCTCCGGGGGGTATGGCTACACCTTC
CASTSGGYGYTF
>few|TRBJ1-6|.|TRBV7-6
TGTGCCAGCAGCATCGGAGGAGGGGGCTCCTATAATTCACCCCTCCACTTT
CASSIGGGGSYNSPLHF
>.|TRBJ1-2|.|TRBV6-1
TGTGCCAGCAGTACCCGGGGAGCCTATGGCTACACCTTC
CASSTRGAYGYTF
>few|TRBJ2-1|.|TRBV27
TGTGCCAGCAGTTTATCGTGGGGAAATGAGCAGTTCTTC
CASSLSWGNEQFF
>.|TRBJ1-4|.|TRBV30
TGTGCTTCGGGGGGGCGGGCTAATGAAAAACTGTTTTTT
CASGGRANEKLFF
>.|TRBJ2-6|.|TRBV5-4
TGTGCCAGCAGCTTTGGGGGGAGTGGGGCCAACGTCCTGACTTTC
CASSFGGSGANVLTF
>.|TRBJ1-4|.|TRBV7-2
TGTGCCAGCAGCTTACAAGTTTCAACTAATGAAAAACTGTTTTTT
CASSLQVSTNEKLFF
>once|TRBJ2-2|TRBD1|TRBV19
TGTGCCAGTAGTACTACAGGGGGCCCCGGGGAGCTGTTTTTT
CASSTTGGPGELFF
>.|TRBJ1-6|.|TRBV4-1
TGCGCCAGCAGCCGAGCTGGAGGGGGGATGGGGCTTAAATCACCCCTCCACTTT
CASSRAGGGMGLKSPLHF
>.|TRBJ1-5|.|TRBV6-5
TGTGCCAGCAGCCCCGGGACCTCCGGGGGGCCCCAGCATTTT
CASSPGTSGGPQHF